The T cell receptor (beta chain) described here comes from a study of blood T cell repertoires in COVID-19. Methods used by the authors: Reference gene primer amplification gave estimated nucleated cell counts. Only in-frame clones appear in the TCRdb table, and some are missing; sequencing was by immunoSEQ multiplex PCR. The DNA was the basis for D and trimming; V, J and clone size are from that table. This sample has more than 200,000 clones, with 86% found just once. The CDR3 is made up of 15 amino acids. Germline V gene sequence: CDR1 SGHNT, CDR2 YYREEE (reference sequence). Trimming at V came to 4 bases and at J to 0 bases, leaving 6 bases not matched to a gene.

The specimen sequenced was peripheral blood. This chain joins TRBV5-4 and TRBJ1-2, with 7 nucleotides matching TRBD1. The sequence derives from a man aged 45-65 years with acute or convalescent COVID-19. CDR3: CASSAHRGANYGYTF. CDR3 DNA sequence: TGTGCCAGCAGCGCCCACAGGGGTGCTAACTATGGCTACACCTTC.